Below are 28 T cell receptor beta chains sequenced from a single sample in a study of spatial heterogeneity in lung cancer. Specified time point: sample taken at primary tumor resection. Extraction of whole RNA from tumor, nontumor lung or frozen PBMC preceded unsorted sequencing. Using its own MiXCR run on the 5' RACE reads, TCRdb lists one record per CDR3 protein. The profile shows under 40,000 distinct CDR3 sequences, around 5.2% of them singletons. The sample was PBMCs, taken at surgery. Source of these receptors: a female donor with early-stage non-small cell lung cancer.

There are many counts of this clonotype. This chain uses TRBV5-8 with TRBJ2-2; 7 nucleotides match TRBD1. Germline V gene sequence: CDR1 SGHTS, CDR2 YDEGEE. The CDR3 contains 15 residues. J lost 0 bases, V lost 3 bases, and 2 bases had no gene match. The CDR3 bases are TGTGCCAGCAGCTCGGGACAGTCGAACACCGGGGAGCTGTTTTTT. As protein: CASSSGQSNTGELFF.

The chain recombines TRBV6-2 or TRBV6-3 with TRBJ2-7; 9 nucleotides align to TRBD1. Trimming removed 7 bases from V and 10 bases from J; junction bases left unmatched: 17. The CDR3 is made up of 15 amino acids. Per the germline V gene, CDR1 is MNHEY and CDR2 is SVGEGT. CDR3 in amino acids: CASTTIGTGTPLQYF. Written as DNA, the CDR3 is TGTGCCAGCACCACGATAGGGACAGGGACCCCCCTTCAGTACTTC.

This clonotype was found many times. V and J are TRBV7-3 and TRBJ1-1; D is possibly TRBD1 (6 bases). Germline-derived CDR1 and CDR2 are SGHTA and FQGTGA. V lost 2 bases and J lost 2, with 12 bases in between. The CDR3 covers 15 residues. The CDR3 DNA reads TGTGCCAGCAGCTTAGTTCCGGGGGCCAACACTGAAGCTTTCTTT. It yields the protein CASSLVPGANTEAFF.

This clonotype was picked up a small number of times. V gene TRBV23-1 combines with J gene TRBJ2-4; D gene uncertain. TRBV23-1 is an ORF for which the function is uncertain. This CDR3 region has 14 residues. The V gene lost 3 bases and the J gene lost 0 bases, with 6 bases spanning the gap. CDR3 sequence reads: CASSQGLAKNIQYF. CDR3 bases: TGCGCCAGCAGTCAGGGTCTAGCCAAAAACATTCAGTACTTC.

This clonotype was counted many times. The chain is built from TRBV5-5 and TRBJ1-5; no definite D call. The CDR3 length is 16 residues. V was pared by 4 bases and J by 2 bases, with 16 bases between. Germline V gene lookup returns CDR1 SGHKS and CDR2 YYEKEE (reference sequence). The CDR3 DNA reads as TGTGCCAGCAGCCACGGGAGCACGGTCGGCAATCAGCCCCAGCATTTT. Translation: CASSHGSTVGNQPQHF.

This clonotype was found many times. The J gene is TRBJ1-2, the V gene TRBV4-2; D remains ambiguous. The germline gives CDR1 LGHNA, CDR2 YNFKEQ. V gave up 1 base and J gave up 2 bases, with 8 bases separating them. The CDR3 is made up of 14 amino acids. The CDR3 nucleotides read TGTGCCAGCAGCCAAGGGTCGGCAAACTATGGCTACACCTTC. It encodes CASSQGSANYGYTF.

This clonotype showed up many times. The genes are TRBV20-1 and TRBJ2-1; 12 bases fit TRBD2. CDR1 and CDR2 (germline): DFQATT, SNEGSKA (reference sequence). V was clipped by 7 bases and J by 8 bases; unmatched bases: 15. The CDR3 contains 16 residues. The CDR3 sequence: CSVPRASGGAWDEQFF. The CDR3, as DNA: TGCAGTGTCCCTCGGGCTAGCGGGGGGGCCTGGGATGAGCAGTTCTTC.

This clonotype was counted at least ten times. CDR3 DNA sequence: TGCGCCAGCAGTCTTTTCGAGCGAGGGTTGGCTGAAAAACTGTTTTTT. Protein product: CASSLFERGLAEKLFF. The gene calls are TRBV4-1 and TRBJ1-4; no reliable D call. Germline V gene sequence: CDR1 MGHRA, CDR2 YSYEKL. Trimming took off 6 bases at V and 7 bases at J, with 21 bases between the two ends. The CDR3 spans 16 residues.

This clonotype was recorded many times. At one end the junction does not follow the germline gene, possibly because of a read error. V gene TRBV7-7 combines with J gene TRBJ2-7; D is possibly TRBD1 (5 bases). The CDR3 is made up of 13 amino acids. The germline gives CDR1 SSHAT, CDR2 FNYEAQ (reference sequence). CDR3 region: CASSLAQGYEQYF. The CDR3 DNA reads TGTGCTAGCAGCTTAGCCCAGGGTTACGAGCAGTACTTC.

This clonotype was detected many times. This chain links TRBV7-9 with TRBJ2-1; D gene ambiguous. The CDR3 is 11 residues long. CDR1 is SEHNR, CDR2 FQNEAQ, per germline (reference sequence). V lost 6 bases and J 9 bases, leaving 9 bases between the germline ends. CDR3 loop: CASSPSAEQFF. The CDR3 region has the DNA TGTGCCAGCAGTCCGTCGGCTGAGCAGTTCTTC. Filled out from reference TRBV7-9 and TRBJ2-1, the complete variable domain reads DTGVSQNPRHKITKRGQNVTFRCDPISEHNRLYWYRQTLGQGPEFLTYFQNEAQLEKSRLLSDRFSAERPKGSFSTLEIQRTEQGDSAMYLCASSPSAEQFFGPGTRLTVL.

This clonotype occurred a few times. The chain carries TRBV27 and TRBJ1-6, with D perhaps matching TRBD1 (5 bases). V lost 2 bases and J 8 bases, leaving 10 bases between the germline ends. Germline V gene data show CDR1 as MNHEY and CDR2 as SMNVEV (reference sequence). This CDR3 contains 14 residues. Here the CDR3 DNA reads TGTGCCAGCAGTTTAGTTGGGGGGTATTCACCCCTCCACTTT. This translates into CASSLVGGYSPLHF.

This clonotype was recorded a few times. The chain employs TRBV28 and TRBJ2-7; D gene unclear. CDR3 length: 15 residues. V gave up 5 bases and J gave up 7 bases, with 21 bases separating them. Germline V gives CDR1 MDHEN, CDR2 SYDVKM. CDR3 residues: CASSTPPPREREQYF. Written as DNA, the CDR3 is TGTGCCAGCAGTACGCCCCCGCCCCGAGAAAGGGAGCAGTACTTC.

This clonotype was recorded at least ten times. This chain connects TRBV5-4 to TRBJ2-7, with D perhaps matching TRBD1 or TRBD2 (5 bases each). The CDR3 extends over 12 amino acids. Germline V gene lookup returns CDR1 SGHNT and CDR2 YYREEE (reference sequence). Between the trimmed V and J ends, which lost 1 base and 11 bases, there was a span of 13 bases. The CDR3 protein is CASSLNRLGEYF. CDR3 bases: TGTGCCAGCAGCTTGAACCGACTGGGGGAGTACTTC.

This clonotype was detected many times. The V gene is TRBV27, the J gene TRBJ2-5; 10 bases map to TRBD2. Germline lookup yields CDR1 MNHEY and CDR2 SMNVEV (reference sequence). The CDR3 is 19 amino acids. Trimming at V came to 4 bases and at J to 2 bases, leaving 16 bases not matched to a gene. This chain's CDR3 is CASSYIAGSTSGVQETQYF. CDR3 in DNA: TGTGCCAGCAGTTATATCGCCGGTAGTACTAGCGGGGTACAAGAGACCCAGTACTTC.

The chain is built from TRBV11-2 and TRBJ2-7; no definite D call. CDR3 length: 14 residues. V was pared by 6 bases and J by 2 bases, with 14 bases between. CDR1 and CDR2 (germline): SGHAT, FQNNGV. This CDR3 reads CASRDIKSPYEQYF. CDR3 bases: TGTGCCAGCAGGGATATAAAGTCCCCCTACGAGCAGTACTTC. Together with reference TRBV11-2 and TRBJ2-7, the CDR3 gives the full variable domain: EAGVAQSPRYKIIEKRQSVAFWCNPISGHATLYWYQQILGQGPKLLIQFQNNGVVDDSQLPKDRFSAERLKGVDSTLKIQPAKLEDSAVYLCASRDIKSPYEQYFGPGTRLTVT.

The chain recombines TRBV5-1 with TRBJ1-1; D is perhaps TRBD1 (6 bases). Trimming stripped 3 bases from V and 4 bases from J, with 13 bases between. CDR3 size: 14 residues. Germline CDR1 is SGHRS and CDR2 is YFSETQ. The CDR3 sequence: CASSWGARGTEAFF. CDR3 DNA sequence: TGCGCCAGCAGCTGGGGGGCGCGGGGCACTGAAGCTTTCTTT.

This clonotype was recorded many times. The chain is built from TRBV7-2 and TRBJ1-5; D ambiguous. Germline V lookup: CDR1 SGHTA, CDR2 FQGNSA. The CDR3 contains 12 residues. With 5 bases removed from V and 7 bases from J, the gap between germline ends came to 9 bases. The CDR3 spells CASSIMGQPQHF. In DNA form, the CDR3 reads TGTGCCAGCAGCATCATGGGGCAGCCCCAGCATTTT.

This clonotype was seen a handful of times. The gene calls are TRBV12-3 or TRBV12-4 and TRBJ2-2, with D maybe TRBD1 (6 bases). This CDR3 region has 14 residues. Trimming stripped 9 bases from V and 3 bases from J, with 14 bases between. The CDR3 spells CASETRQDTGELFF. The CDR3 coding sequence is TGTGCCAGTGAAACCCGACAGGACACCGGGGAGCTGTTTTTT.

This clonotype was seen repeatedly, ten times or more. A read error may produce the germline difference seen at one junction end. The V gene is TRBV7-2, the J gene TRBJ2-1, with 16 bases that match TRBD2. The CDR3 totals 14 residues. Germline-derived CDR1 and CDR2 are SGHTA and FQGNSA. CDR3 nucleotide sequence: TGTGCCAGCAGCTTGGGACTAGCGGGGGGGCACCAGCTCTTC. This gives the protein CASSLGLAGGHQLF. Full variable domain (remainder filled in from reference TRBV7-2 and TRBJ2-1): GAGVSQSPSNKVTEKGKDVELRCDPISGHTALYWYRQSLGQGLEFLIYFQGNSAPDKSGLPSDRFSAERTGGSVSTLTIQRTQQEDSAVYLCASSLGLAGGHQLFGPGTRLTVL.

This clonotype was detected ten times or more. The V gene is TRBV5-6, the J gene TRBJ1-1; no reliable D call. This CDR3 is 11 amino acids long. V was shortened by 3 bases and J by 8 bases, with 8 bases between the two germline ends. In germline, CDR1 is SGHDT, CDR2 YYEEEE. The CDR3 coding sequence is TGTGCCAGCAGCTCCAAAGAAGAAGCTTTCTTT. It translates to CASSSKEEAFF. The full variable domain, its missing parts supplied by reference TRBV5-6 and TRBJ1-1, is DAGVTQSPTHLIKTRGQQVTLRCSPKSGHDTVSWYQQALGQGPQFIFQYYEEEERQRGNFPDRFSGHQFPNYSSELNVNALLLGDSALYLCASSSKEEAFFGQGTRLTVV.

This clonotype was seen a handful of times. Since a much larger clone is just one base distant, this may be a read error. The CDR3 DNA follows: TGCAGCGCCAGTGAGGGTGACGAGCAGTACTTC. Amino acids: CSASEGDEQYF. The genes are TRBV29-1 and TRBJ2-7; D might be TRBD2 (5 bases). CDR3 length equals 11 residues. Germline-derived CDR1 and CDR2 are SQVTM and ANQGSEA. The V gene lost 7 bases and the J gene lost 5 bases, with 12 bases spanning the gap.

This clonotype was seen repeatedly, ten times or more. CDR3 in amino acids: CSARLAGGPSETQYF. The DNA of the CDR3 is TGCAGTGCTAGATTGGCGGGGGGTCCGTCAGAGACCCAGTACTTC. V and J are TRBV20-1 and TRBJ2-5, with TRBD2 identical over 8 bases. The CDR3 sequence is 15 residues long. The ends lost 2 bases at V and 4 bases at J; junction bases unmatched: 9. Germline CDR1 reads DFQATT; CDR2 reads SNEGSKA (reference sequence).

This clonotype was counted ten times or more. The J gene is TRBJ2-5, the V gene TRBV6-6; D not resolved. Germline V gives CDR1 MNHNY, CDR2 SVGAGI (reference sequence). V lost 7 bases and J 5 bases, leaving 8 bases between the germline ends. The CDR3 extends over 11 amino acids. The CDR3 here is CASTLGETQYF. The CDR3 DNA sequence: TGTGCCAGCACTTTAGGGGAGACCCAGTACTTC.

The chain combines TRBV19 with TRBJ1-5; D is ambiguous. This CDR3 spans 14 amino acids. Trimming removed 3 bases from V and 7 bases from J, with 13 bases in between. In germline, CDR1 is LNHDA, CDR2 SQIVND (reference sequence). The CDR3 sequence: CASSISPPGQPQHF. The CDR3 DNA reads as TGTGCCAGTAGTATTTCCCCCCCGGGGCAGCCCCAGCATTTT.

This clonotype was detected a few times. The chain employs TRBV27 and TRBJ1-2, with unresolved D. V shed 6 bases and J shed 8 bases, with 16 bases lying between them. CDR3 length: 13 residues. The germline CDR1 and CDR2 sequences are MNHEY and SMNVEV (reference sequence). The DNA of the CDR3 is TGTGCCAGCAGCCTGACTCAGGCGGGGGGCTACACCTTC. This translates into CASSLTQAGGYTF.

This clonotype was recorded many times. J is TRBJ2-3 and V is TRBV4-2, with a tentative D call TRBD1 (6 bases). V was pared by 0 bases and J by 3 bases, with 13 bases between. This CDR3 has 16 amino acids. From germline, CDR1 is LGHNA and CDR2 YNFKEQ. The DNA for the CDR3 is TGTGCCAGCAGCCAAGAGCCGGTAGGGGGTACAGATACGCAGTATTTT. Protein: CASSQEPVGGTDTQYF.

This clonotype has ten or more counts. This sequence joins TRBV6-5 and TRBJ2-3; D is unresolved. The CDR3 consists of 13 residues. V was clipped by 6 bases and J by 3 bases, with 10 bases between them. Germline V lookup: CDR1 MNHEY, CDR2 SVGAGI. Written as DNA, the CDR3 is TGTGCCAGCAGCTACGTGGGGACAGATACGCAGTATTTT. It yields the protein CASSYVGTDTQYF.

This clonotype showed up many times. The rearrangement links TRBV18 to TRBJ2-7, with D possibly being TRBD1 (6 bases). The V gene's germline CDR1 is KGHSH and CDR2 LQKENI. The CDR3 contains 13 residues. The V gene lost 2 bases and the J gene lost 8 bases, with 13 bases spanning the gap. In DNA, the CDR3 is TGTGCCAGCTCACCAAAGTGGGACACCCAGCAGTACTTC. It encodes CASSPKWDTQQYF.